This record concerns one T cell receptor (beta chain) sequence. The data originate from a study of control samples from healthy donors and cancer patients. Sequencing used immunoSEQ multiplex PCR; TCRdb keeps in-frame clones, though not all of them. The data hold around 130,000 clones, with about 88% observed a single time. The V end was cut by 8 bases, the J end by 6 bases, with 13 bases between. This CDR3 spans 13 amino acids. The germline V gene has CDR1 MNHNY and CDR2 SVGAGI (reference sequence). The specimen was blood. This clonotype originated in a man aged 50-59 years in good health. The rearrangement joins TRBV6-6 to TRBJ2-2, with D perhaps assigned TRBD1 or TRBD2 (5 bases each). CDR3 amino acids: CASAKRDPGELFF. CDR3 in DNA: TGTGCCAGCGCCAAGAGGGACCCCGGGGAGCTGTTTTTT.